This T cell receptor (beta chain) was observed in a study of CD8 T cells in Susac syndrome. On the study more broadly: Treatment status at blood draw for the Susac syndrome patients was therapy-naive, corticosteroids, or intravenous immunoglobulin alone.

Comments on this clonotype: Its target is not known.

With random hexamers, roughly 0.45 to 1 ug RNA was reverse transcribed. TCRdb reprocessed the immunoSEQ multiplex PCR reads with MiXCR, giving one entry per CDR3 protein. The table shows around 180,000 distinct CDR3 sequences, with 94% occurring only once. Overall study results and limits: Clonal expansion was not observed in the Susac syndrome CD4+ T cell repertoires.

CDR1 is DFQATT and CDR2 is SNEGSKA in the germline V gene (reference sequence). The length of the CDR3 is 13 residues. J gave up 15 bases and V 0 bases, and 11 bases lay outside the gene matches. The V and J genes are TRBV20-1 and TRBJ2-1; 7 bases line up with TRBD2. The sequence derives from a human donor with Susac syndrome. Sequenced: CD4+ T cells from PBMCs. The CDR3 is CSARDRGGGNRFF. DNA of the CDR3: TGCAGTGCTAGAGATCGGGGCGGGGGTAATAGGTTCTTC.